The 20 T cell receptor beta chains given below trace back to one sample, sequenced in a study of cytomegalovirus exposure and HLA in healthy donors. The primer mix had 60 Vbeta and 13 Jbeta primers. Here immunoSEQ multiplex PCR was the method, and the copy in TCRdb shows in-frame clones only, minus some. The sample shows 170,000 or so clones, around 77% of them seen only once. The sequenced sample consisted of PBMCs. The receptor set was obtained from a man aged 60-69 years in good health and CMV-seronegative.

In its sample, this clone was seen once. The chain recombines TRBV15 with TRBJ2-7; no firm D call. Trimming removed 0 bases from V and 6 bases from J, with 9 bases in between. Per the germline V gene, CDR1 is LNHNV and CDR2 is YYDKDF (reference sequence). The CDR3 spans 13 residues. This chain's CDR3 is CATSRDPGREQYF. The CDR3 bases are TGTGCCACCAGCAGAGATCCAGGTCGCGAGCAGTACTTC.

This clone was detected a few times. This chain joins TRBV5-4 and TRBJ1-1; D perhaps matches TRBD1 (5 bases). Germline values: CDR1 SGHNT, CDR2 YYREEE (reference sequence). The CDR3 runs to 15 residues. The V and J ends lost 4 bases and 2 bases respectively, with 15 bases between them. CDR3 sequence: CASSPKGGGNTEAFF. The CDR3 DNA is TGTGCCAGCAGCCCTAAAGGCGGGGGTAACACTGAAGCTTTCTTT.

The chain couples TRBV21-1 to TRBJ1-2; TRBD1 is taken as the D call from the table, unchecked against the DNA. TRBV21-1 is an annotated pseudogene. This CDR3 contains 16 residues. The CDR3 DNA is TGTGCCAGCAGCGTGCCCGGGACAGCTCGTTGCTATGGCTACACCTTC. Protein sequence: CASSVPGTARCYGYTF.

This chain's CDR3 is CASSRVTGTTEAFF. CDR3 coding DNA: TGTGCCAGCAGTAGGGTGACAGGGACCACTGAAGCTTTCTTT. This sequence joins TRBV28 and TRBJ1-1; 7 nucleotides line up with TRBD1. CDR1 is MDHEN, CDR2 SYDVKM, per germline. The CDR3 runs to 14 residues. The ends lost 5 bases at V and 4 bases at J; junction bases unmatched: 7.

The V and J genes are TRBV4-1 and TRBJ1-1; D is perhaps TRBD1 (6 bases). This CDR3 contains 15 residues. Trimming took off 2 bases at V and 7 bases at J, with 17 bases between the two ends. Germline CDR1 and CDR2: MGHRA and YSYEKL. The DNA for the CDR3 is TGCGCCAGCAGCCAATCCCACGGGGGGGCACGTGAAGCTTTCTTT. It is translated as CASSQSHGGAREAFF.

The rearrangement uses TRBV6-6 and TRBJ2-5; possible D gene TRBD2, 6 bases. The CDR3 sequence is 14 residues long. CDR1 MNHNY and CDR2 SVGAGI come from the germline V gene (reference sequence). Trimming cost V 7 bases and J 1 base, with 13 bases left between them. The CDR3 bases are TGTGCCAGCACCGTTAGCGGACGCCAAGAGACCCAGTACTTC. Protein sequence: CASTVSGRQETQYF.

This chain uses TRBV15 with TRBJ2-5; 10 bases agree with TRBD2. Germline V gene lookup returns CDR1 LNHNV and CDR2 YYDKDF (reference sequence). This CDR3 contains 17 residues. The V gene end was trimmed by 1 base and the J gene end by 2 bases; junction bases not matched to a gene: 7. The CDR3 coding sequence is TGTGCCACCAGCAGAGGTTGGCAGCGGGGGGGTCAAGAGACCCAGTACTTC. Translating gives CATSRGWQRGGQETQYF.

The chain employs TRBV4-2 and TRBJ2-1; a weak D match, TRBD2 (5 bases). The CDR3 loop spans 17 amino acids. Germline V gene lookup returns CDR1 LGHNA and CDR2 YNFKEQ. Trimming removed 0 bases at V and 0 bases at J, with 12 bases between. The CDR3 sequence is CASSQDPSWSSYNEQFF. Written as DNA, the CDR3 is TGTGCCAGCAGCCAAGACCCTAGCTGGAGCTCCTACAATGAGCAGTTCTTC.

The rearrangement joins TRBV6-5 to TRBJ2-1; perhaps TRBD1 as D (6 bases). Germline V gene data show CDR1 as MNHEY and CDR2 as SVGAGI. This CDR3 has 15 residues. V was shortened by 5 bases and J by 2 bases, with 13 bases between the two germline ends. Here the CDR3 DNA reads TGTGCCAGCAGTCACGGACAGTTCGCCTACAATGAGCAGTTCTTC. This encodes CASSHGQFAYNEQFF.

This chain connects TRBV9 to TRBJ2-7, with D possibly being TRBD2 (6 bases). From germline, CDR1 is SGDLS and CDR2 YYNGEE. The ends were cut back, 0 bases at V and 1 base at J, with 14 bases in the middle. This CDR3 has 16 residues. As DNA, the CDR3 is TGTGCCAGCAGCGTAGCCAAGACTAGTCCATCCTACGAGCAGTACTTC. Translation: CASSVAKTSPSYEQYF.

This chain links TRBV28 with TRBJ2-1, with TRBD1 as a possible D gene (6 bases). The CDR3 runs to 15 residues. Trimming left V 5 bases short and J 2 bases short, with 13 bases between. Germline assignment: CDR1 MDHEN and CDR2 SYDVKM. Written as DNA, the CDR3 is TGTGCCAGCAGTGGGTGGGACACAACCTACAATGAGCAGTTCTTC. Residues: CASSGWDTTYNEQFF.

This clone appeared a single time. The chain is built from TRBV10-3 and TRBJ2-7; TRBD1 matches 10 bases. This CDR3 has 14 amino acids. CDR1 and CDR2 (germline): ENHRY, SYGVKD. V lost 2 bases and J lost 7; bases outside the gene matches: 5. Here the CDR3 reads CAISEGQGVGEQYF. CDR3 bases: TGTGCCATCAGTGAGGGACAGGGGGTAGGGGAGCAGTACTTC.

This clone was detected a few times. The chain couples TRBV5-1 to TRBJ1-1; D might be TRBD1 (5 bases). The CDR3 covers 12 residues. Deletions cut 6 bases from V and 6 bases from J, with 12 bases between. Germline CDR1 reads SGHRS; CDR2 reads YFSETQ. CDR3 region: CASNQKGAEAFF. The CDR3 nucleotides are TGCGCCAGCAATCAAAAAGGGGCTGAAGCTTTCTTT.

The V call is TRBV5-1, the J call TRBJ1-1, with TRBD1 matching over 10 bases. The junction had 9 bases not matched to a gene; V was cut back by 1 base and J by 0 bases. The V gene's germline CDR1 is SGHRS and CDR2 YFSETQ. This CDR3 is 18 amino acids long. In DNA, the CDR3 is TGCGCCAGCAGCTTGAGTAAAGGGACAGGGGCCTTGAACACTGAAGCTTTCTTT. It is translated as CASSLSKGTGALNTEAFF.

This clone has just one count. The V gene is TRBV18, the J gene TRBJ1-1, with TRBD1 matching over 8 bases. The CDR3 extends over 15 amino acids. Germline CDR1 KGHSH, CDR2 LQKENI. V dropped 6 bases and J dropped 5; count of bases not matched to a gene: 11. This CDR3 reads CASSLRTGSGTEAFF. The CDR3 nucleotides are TGTGCCAGCTCTCTTCGGACAGGGAGTGGAACTGAAGCTTTCTTT.

The V call is TRBV10-3, the J call TRBJ2-7, with a tentative D call TRBD2 (5 bases). This CDR3 has 13 amino acids. The V gene's germline CDR1 is ENHRY and CDR2 SYGVKD. The V end was cut by 2 bases, the J end by 6 bases, with 11 bases between. CDR3 bases: TGTGCCATCAGTGAGCTTGTCGGGGTCGAGCAGTACTTC. It encodes CAISELVGVEQYF.

The rearrangement joins TRBV10-3 to TRBJ2-5; 11 bases agree with TRBD1. Germline trimming cut 0 bases from V and 5 bases from J; bases unmatched to any gene: 2. This CDR3 comprises 15 residues. The germline gives CDR1 ENHRY, CDR2 SYGVKD. CDR3 region: CAISESRTGGETQYF. Here the CDR3 DNA reads TGTGCCATCAGTGAGTCCCGGACAGGGGGCGAGACCCAGTACTTC.

This chain links TRBV5-6 with TRBJ2-5; the match to TRBD2 covers 7 bases. The CDR3 covers 15 residues. From germline, CDR1 is SGHDT and CDR2 YYEEEE. J was trimmed by 1 base and V by 2 bases; bases with no gene match: 5. CDR3 region: CASSFLASGQETQYF. The CDR3 DNA reads as TGTGCCAGCAGCTTTCTCGCTAGCGGCCAAGAGACCCAGTACTTC.

The chain carries TRBV7-2 and TRBJ2-7, with D possibly TRBD1 on 5 matching bases. Deletions cut 1 base from V and 2 bases from J, with 15 bases between. This CDR3 region has 16 residues. Germline CDR1 SGHTA, CDR2 FQGNSA. The CDR3 is CASSLGVDPRAYEQYF. Here the CDR3 DNA reads TGTGCCAGCAGCTTAGGTGTCGACCCCAGGGCCTACGAGCAGTACTTC.

The chain uses TRBV28 and TRBJ1-1; tentative D call: TRBD1 (5 bases). V lost 6 bases, J lost 0 bases, and 17 bases lay in between. This CDR3 comprises 16 residues. Germline CDR1 reads MDHEN; CDR2 reads SYDVKM. CDR3 residues: CASRGEAGHLNTEAFF. CDR3 coding DNA: TGTGCCAGCAGGGGCGAGGCGGGGCACTTGAACACTGAAGCTTTCTTT.